Each of the 12 T cell receptor beta chains below was sequenced from the same sample in a study of blood T cell repertoires in COVID-19. Profiled with immunoSEQ multiplex PCR; TCRdb holds only in-frame clones, not every one. The sample has about 90,000 clones, less than 95% seen once. The specimen sequenced was peripheral blood. The receptors derive from a human donor with active COVID-19. The donor label of this sample is uncertain.

The J gene is TRBJ1-5, the V gene TRBV12-3 or TRBV12-4; no clear D gene. Trimming stripped 6 bases from V and 7 bases from J, with 13 bases between. This CDR3 has 13 residues. CDR3 loop: CASSPLSIQPQHF. CDR3 nucleotide sequence: TGTGCCAGCAGCCCCCTTAGCATCCAGCCCCAGCATTTT.

V and J are TRBV7-6 and TRBJ2-2; TRBD2 matches 9 bases. Germline V lookup: CDR1 SGHVS, CDR2 FNYEAQ. V shed 5 bases and J 1 base; nucleotides not matched to a gene: 8. This CDR3 is 17 amino acids long. CDR3 residues: CASSPLRAGGNTGELFF. CDR3 DNA: TGTGCCAGCAGCCCTCTCCGAGCGGGGGGGAACACCGGGGAGCTGTTTTTT.

The chain carries TRBV9 and TRBJ2-2; possible D gene TRBD1, 6 bases. The CDR3 runs 14 residues. In germline, CDR1 is SGDLS, CDR2 YYNGEE. V was clipped by 5 bases and J by 3 bases, with 11 bases between them. The CDR3 loop reads CASRRDTHTGELFF. The CDR3, as DNA: TGTGCCAGCAGGAGGGACACCCACACCGGGGAGCTGTTTTTT.

As to this clone: The limits of the CDR3 on the DNA are not certain, so only TCRdb's listed CDR3 is given. The rearrangement joins TRBV11-2 to TRBJ2-1; the table gives TRBD2 as D, unverified against the DNA. With termini counted, the CDR3 has 16 amino acids. Looked up from germline, CDR1 is SGHAT and CDR2 is FQNNGV. The chain's CDR3 is CASSRKSGDFGNEQFF.

The CDR3 region has the DNA TGTGCCAGCAGCTCTCCTAGCGGGGGGGCCGGGGAGCTGTTTTTT. It codes for CASSSPSGGAGELFF. The gene calls are TRBV6-5 and TRBJ2-2; 12 bases match TRBD2. Germline-derived CDR1 and CDR2 are MNHEY and SVGAGI. This CDR3 comprises 15 residues. V was pared by 6 bases and J by 6 bases, with 5 bases of the junction left unmatched.

This chain joins TRBV27 and TRBJ1-5; 9 nucleotides match TRBD1. The CDR3 has 15 residues. CDR1 MNHEY and CDR2 SMNVEV come from the germline V gene (reference sequence). J gave up 0 bases and V 4 bases, and 1 base lay outside the gene matches. The CDR3 DNA reads as TGTGCCAGCAGTTGGACAGGGGATAGCAATCAGCCCCAGCATTTT. Its translation is CASSWTGDSNQPQHF.

Written as DNA, the CDR3 is TGCGCCAGCAGCCTGTCCGCAGGGTACGGGGAGCTGTTTTTT. This codes for CASSLSAGYGELFF. The rearrangement links TRBV4-3 to TRBJ2-2, with a possible D match to TRBD1 (5 bases). The length of the CDR3 is 14 residues. Trimming removed 4 bases from V and 7 bases from J, with 13 bases in between. The germline gives CDR1 LGHNA, CDR2 YSLEER.

V usage is TRBV7-3 and J usage is TRBJ1-6, with 7 nucleotides matching TRBD1. Trimming cost V 4 bases and J 8 bases; bases outside gene matches: 8. This CDR3 comprises 15 residues. CDR1 SGHTA and CDR2 FQGTGA come from the germline V gene. The CDR3 loop is CASSSRGDQYSPLHF. As DNA, the CDR3 is TGTGCCAGCAGCTCCAGGGGGGATCAGTATTCACCCCTCCACTTT.

V and J are TRBV3-1 (or the pseudogene TRBV3-2) and TRBJ1-1, with D unclear. From germline, CDR1 is LGHDT and CDR2 YNNKEL (reference sequence). The ends were cut back, 2 bases at V and 4 bases at J, with 8 bases in the middle. The CDR3 is 13 residues long. CDR3: CASSQSYSTEAFF. CDR3 coding DNA: TGTGCCAGCAGCCAATCGTACAGCACTGAAGCTTTCTTT.

The chain employs TRBV7-9 and TRBJ1-6; D gene unclear. Germline V gene sequence: CDR1 SEHNR, CDR2 FQNEAQ (reference sequence). The V end lost 5 bases, the J end lost 3 bases, and 8 bases lay between the germline ends. The CDR3 consists of 14 residues. The CDR3 DNA reads TGTGCCAGCAGCCCCGAGGGCTATAATTCACCCCTCCACTTT. Translated: CASSPEGYNSPLHF.

V is TRBV27 and J is TRBJ2-1; 9 bases align to TRBD2. The germline V gene has CDR1 MNHEY and CDR2 SMNVEV (reference sequence). V trimming: 4 bases; J trimming: 4 bases; junction bases outside the gene matches: 5. The CDR3 runs 15 residues. This CDR3 reads CASSSLAGAYNEQFF. CDR3 in DNA: TGTGCCAGCAGTTCATTAGCGGGGGCATACAATGAGCAGTTCTTC.

The chain links TRBV6-6 to TRBJ2-5; D might be TRBD1 (7 bases). Germline V CDR1 and CDR2: MNHNY, SVGAGI (reference sequence). The length of the CDR3 is 13 residues. V lost 2 bases and J lost 4, with 8 bases in between. The CDR3 coding sequence is TGTGCCAGCAGTTACCAGGGGGGAGAGACCCAGTACTTC. It yields the protein CASSYQGGETQYF.